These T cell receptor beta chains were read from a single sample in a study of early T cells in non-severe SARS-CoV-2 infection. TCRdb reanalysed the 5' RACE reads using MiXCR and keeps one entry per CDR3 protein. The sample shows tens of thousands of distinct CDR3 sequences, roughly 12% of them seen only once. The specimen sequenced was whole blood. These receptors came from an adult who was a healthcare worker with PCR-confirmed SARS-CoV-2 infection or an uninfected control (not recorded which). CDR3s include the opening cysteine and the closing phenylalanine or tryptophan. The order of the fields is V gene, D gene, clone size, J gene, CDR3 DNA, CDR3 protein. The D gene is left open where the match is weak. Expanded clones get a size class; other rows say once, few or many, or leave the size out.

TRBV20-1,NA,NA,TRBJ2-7,TGCAGTGCTAGAGATCAGCGGACCTCCTACGAGCAGTACTTC,CSARDQRTSYEQYF
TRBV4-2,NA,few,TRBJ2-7,TGTGCCAGCAGCCAAGGCCATGGACTGAACTACGAGCAGTACTTC,CASSQGHGLNYEQYF
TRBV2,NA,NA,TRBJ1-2,TGTGCCAGCAGCGACAGGACTAACTATGGCTACACCTTC,CASSDRTNYGYTF
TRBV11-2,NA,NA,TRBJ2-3,TGTGCCAGCAGCTCGCTAGCGAGCACAGATACGCAGTATTTT,CASSSLASTDTQYF
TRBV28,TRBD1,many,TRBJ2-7,TGTGCCAGCAGTTTAAGGGGACAGACCTACGAGCAGTACTTC,CASSLRGQTYEQYF
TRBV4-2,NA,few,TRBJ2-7,TGTGCCAGCAGCCTGGACGGACCCTACGAGCAGTACTTC,CASSLDGPYEQYF
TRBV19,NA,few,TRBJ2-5,TGTGCCAGTAGTGAACGACTCCAAGAGACCCAGTACTTC,CASSERLQETQYF
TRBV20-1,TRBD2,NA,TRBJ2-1,TGCAGTGCTAGAGCAAGACTAGCGGGAGGGCCTAGGGATGAGCAGTTCTTC,CSARARLAGGPRDEQFF
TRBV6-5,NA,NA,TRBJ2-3,TGTGCCAGCAGGGACTCACGGCGGGGCATGAGCACAGATACGCAGTATTTT,CASRDSRRGMSTDTQYF
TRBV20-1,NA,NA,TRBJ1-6,TGCAGTGCTAGGCGACAGATAAATTCACCCCTCCACTTT,CSARRQINSPLHF
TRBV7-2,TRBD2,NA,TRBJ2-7,TGTGCCAGCAGCCCGGAACGGCGCGGGGGCTACGAGCAGTACTTC,CASSPERRGGYEQYF
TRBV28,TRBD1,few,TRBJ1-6,TGTGCCAGCAGCGCCAGACAGGGACAGAATTCACCCCTCCACTTT,CASSARQGQNSPLHF
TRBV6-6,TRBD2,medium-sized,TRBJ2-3,TGTGCCAGCAGTTACGAAGCGGGAGGGCCGGTAGATACGCAGTATTTT,CASSYEAGGPVDTQYF
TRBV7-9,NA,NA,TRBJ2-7,TGTGCCAGCAGCTCCCTCCGGGGGGCGGCCTCCTCCTACGAGCAGTACTTC,CASSSLRGAASSYEQYF
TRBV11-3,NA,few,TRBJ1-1,TGTGCCAGCAGCTCAGGTGACCACCCCCCAAAAGCTTTCTTT,CASSSGDHPPKAFF
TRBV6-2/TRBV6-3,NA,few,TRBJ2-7,TGTGCCACCTCAACCGCGCGGTACTCCTACGAGCAGTACTTC,CATSTARYSYEQYF
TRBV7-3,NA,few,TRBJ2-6,TGTGCCAGCAGCTTACGATTAGGGCCCTCTGGGGCCAACGTCCTGACTTTC,CASSLRLGPSGANVLTF
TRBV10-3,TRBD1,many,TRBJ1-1,TGTGCCACCGATCCTCGGGGGACAGATTCGAACACTGAAGCTTTCTTT,CATDPRGTDSNTEAFF
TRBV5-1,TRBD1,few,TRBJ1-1,TGCGCCAGCAGCTTGGCCCGGGGACAGACTGAAGCTTTCTTT,CASSLARGQTEAFF
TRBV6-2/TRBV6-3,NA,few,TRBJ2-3,TGTGCCAGCAGTGACACTACAGATACGCAGTATTTT,CASSDTTDTQYF
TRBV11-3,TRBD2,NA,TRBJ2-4,TGTGCCAGCAGCTTGTCGACTAGCGGGAGAGGGGCGGCCAAAAACATTCAGTACTTC,CASSLSTSGRGAAKNIQYF
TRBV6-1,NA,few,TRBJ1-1,TGTGCCAGTGCCAGGGAGTTCAACACTGAAGCTTTCTTT,CASAREFNTEAFF
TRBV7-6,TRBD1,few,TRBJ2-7,TGTGCCAGCAGCTTATATCCGAAGTCAGGGACAGGATCGACGTACGAGCAGTACTTC,CASSLYPKSGTGSTYEQYF
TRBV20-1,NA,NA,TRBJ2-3,TGCAGTGCTCAACCCGGGCCCAGCACAGATACGCAGTATTTT,CSAQPGPSTDTQYF
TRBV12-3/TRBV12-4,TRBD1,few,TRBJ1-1,TGTGCCAGCAGTTGGGACAGGGGTACTGAAGCTTTCTTT,CASSWDRGTEAFF
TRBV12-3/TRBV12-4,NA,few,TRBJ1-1,TGTGCCAGCAGTTTAAGCGCAGCAGGGAACGGAGCTTTCTTT,CASSLSAAGNGAFF
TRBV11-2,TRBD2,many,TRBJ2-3,TGTGCCAGCAGCTTAGCCTCCCGGGCTAGCGGGTTAGATACGCAGTATTTT,CASSLASRASGLDTQYF
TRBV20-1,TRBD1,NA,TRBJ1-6,TGCAGTGCTTTACCGGGACAGGGATCACCCCTCCACTTT,CSALPGQGSPLHF
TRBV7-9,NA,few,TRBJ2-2,TGTGCCAGCAGCTTAGAACAAGCCCGGAATACCGGGGAGCTGTTTTTT,CASSLEQARNTGELFF
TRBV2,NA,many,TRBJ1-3,TGTGCCAGCAGTGATGCAGGGACGCTAAACTCTGGAAACACCATATATTTT,CASSDAGTLNSGNTIYF
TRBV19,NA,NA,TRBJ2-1,TGTGCCAGTAGTCCCATAGCCAATGGGAATGAGCAGTTCTTC,CASSPIANGNEQFF
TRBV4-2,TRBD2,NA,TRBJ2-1,TGTGCCAGCAGCCAAACTCCGGGACTAGCGGGAGATGAGCAGTTCTTC,CASSQTPGLAGDEQFF
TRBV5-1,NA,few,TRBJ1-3,TGCGCCAGCAGCTTGGATGCCTTAAGCTCTGGAAACACCATATATTTT,CASSLDALSSGNTIYF
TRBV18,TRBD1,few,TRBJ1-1,TGTGCCAGCTCACCACCCCGGACAGGGACTGAAGCTTTCTTT,CASSPPRTGTEAFF
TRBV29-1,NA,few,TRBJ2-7,TGCAGCGTGAGGAGGGACGTCTACGAGCAGTACTTC,CSVRRDVYEQYF
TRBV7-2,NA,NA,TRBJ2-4,TGTGCCAGCAGCTTAGTTTCTAGAGAGGACATTCAGTACTTC,CASSLVSREDIQYF
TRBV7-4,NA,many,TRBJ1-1,TGTGCCAGCAGCTTCACAGCCCTTATCACTGAAGCTTTCTTT,CASSFTALITEAFF
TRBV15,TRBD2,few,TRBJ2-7,TGTGCCACCAGTCCATCCGGACTAGCGAAATCCTACGAGCAGTACTTC,CATSPSGLAKSYEQYF
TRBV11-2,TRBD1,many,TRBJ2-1,TGTGCCAGCAGCTCCGGGACAGAGGCCTACAATGAGCAGTTCTTC,CASSSGTEAYNEQFF
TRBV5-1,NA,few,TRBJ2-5,TGCGCCAGCAGCTTGGCAGGGTACGAGACCCAGTACTTC,CASSLAGYETQYF
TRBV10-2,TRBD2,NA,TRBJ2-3,TGCGCCAGCAGTGAGTCTAGCGGGAGGGCAGATACGCAGTATTTT,CASSESSGRADTQYF
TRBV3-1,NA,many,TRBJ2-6,TGTGCCAGCAGCTTACAGACGGGGTTTGCTGGGGCCAACGTCCTGACTTTC,CASSLQTGFAGANVLTF
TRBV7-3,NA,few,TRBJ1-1,TGTGCCAGCAGCTTAGAGGGCAACACTGAAGCTTTCTTT,CASSLEGNTEAFF
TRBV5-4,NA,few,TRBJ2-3,TGTGCCAGCAGCTTAGGCCTCGACTACAAAGATACGCAGTATTTT,CASSLGLDYKDTQYF
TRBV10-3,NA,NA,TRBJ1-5,TGTGCCATCGGAGGGTGGGGTCAGCCCCAGCATTTT,CAIGGWGQPQHF
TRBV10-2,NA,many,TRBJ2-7,TGCGCCAGCAGTGAGCCCCCCCTCTGGGGGATATACGAGCAGTACTTC,CASSEPPLWGIYEQYF
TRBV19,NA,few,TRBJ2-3,TGTGCCAGTAGTAGGTGGGAGTACACAGATACGCAGTATTTT,CASSRWEYTDTQYF
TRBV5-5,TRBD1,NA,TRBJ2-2,TGTGCCAGCAGCTTGGCGGGACAGGACACCGGGGAGCTGTTTTTT,CASSLAGQDTGELFF
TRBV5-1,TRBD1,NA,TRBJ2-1,TGCGCCAGCAGCGCGTCCCGGGACAGGGGCCTGATCTCCTACAATGAGCAGTTCTTC,CASSASRDRGLISYNEQFF
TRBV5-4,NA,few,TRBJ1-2,TGTGCCAGCAGCCTTGACAGGTCCTATGGCTACACCTTC,CASSLDRSYGYTF
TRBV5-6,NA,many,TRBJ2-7,TGTGCCAGCAGCTTGGGGGACATGACGGGCTACGAGCAGTACTTC,CASSLGDMTGYEQYF
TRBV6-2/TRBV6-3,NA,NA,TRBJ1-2,TGTGCCAGCAGTTGGTCGGCAGACTATGGCTACACCTTC,CASSWSADYGYTF
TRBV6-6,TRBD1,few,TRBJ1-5,TGTGCCAGCACAGACAGGGACGGCTTTAGCAATCAGCCCCAGCATTTT,CASTDRDGFSNQPQHF